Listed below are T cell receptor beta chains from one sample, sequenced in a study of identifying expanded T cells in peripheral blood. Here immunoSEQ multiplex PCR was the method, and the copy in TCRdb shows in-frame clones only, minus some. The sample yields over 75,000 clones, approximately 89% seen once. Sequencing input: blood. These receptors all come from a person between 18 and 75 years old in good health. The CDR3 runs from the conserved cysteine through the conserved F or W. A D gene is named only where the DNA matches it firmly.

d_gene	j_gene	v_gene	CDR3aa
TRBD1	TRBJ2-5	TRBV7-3	CASSPGTGAGETQYF
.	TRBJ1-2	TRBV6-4	CASSAQGDHNYGYTF
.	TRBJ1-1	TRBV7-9	CASSLDPQSGNAEAFF
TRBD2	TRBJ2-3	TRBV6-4	CASSEELAGTDTQYF
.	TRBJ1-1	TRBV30	CAWSMWGQGTEAFF
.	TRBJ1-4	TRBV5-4	CASSGGPSEKLFF
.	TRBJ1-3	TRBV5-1	CASSLDSVGNTIYF
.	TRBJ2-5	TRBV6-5	CASKGPGGETQYF
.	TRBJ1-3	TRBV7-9	CASSPSIVSSGNTIYF
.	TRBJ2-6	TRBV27	CASSPSGANVLTF
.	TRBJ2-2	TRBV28	CASSFGQRTGELFF
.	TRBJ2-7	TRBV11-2	CASSLAALYEQYF
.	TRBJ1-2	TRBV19	CASSSSTGTYGYTF
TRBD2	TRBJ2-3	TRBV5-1	CASSFLTSVPDTQYF
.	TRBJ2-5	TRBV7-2	CASSLAFQETQYF
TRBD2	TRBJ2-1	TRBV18	CASSLAGTSAGDEQFF
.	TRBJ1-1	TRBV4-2	CASSHSSTRDTEAFF
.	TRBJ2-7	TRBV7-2	CASSLVIAEPYEQYF
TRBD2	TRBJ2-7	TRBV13	CASSDRLAGGRPEQYF
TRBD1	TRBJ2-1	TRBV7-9	CASSTDRDRLLNEQFF
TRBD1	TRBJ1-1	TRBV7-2	CASSLLDRAEAFF
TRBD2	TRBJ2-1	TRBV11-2	CASSLRDSGGYNEQFF
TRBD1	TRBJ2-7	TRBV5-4	CASSTGGQGRGGGYEQYF
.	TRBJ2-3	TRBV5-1	CASSLGVARGTDTQYF
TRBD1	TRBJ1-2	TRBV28	CASTPRTGFNYGYTF
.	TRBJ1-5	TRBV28	CASTVGSLFSNQPQHF
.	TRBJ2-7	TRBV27	CASSYKEGYEQYF
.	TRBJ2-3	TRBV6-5	CASSYSGDTQYF
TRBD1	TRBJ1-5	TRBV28	CASRHRDRGVQPQHF
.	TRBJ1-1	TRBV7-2	CASSLVGGSNTEAFF
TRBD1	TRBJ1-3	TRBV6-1	CASSDEGQARNTIYF
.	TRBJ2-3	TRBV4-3	CASSQDTADTQYF
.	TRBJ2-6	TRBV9	CASSLRFSGANVLTF
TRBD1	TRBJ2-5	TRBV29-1	CSVPTHNRGNQETQYF
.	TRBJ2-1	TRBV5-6	CASSGGAVRDNNEQFF
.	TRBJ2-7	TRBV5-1	CASSLPRGSSSYEQYF
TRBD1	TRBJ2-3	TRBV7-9	CASSIGGQLTTDTQYF
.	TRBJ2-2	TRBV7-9	CASWRGANTGELFF
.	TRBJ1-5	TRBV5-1	CASSLGGYQPQHF
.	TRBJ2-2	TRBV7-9	CASSLGRELFF
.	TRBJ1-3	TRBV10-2	CASGDTLPGNTIYF
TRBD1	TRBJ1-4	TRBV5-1	CTSSFGTGVANEKLFF
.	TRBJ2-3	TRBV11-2	CASSLAGRSGDTQYF
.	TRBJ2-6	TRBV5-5	CASSRSLSGANVLTF
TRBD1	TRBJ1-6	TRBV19	CASSIQGGFESPLHF
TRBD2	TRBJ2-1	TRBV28	CASSSTSGGYNEQFF
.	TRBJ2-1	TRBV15	CATSRDSWGRTSYNEQFF
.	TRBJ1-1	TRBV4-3	CASSQEGEGHSEAFF
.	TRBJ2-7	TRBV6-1	CASSELLFSTGSEQYF
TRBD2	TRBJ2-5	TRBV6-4	CASSDSAGGPETQYF
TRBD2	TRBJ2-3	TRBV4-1	CASAQFLAGVTDTQYF
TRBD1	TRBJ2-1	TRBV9	CASSGTGTDNEQFF
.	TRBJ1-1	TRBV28	CASGGQPMNTEAFF
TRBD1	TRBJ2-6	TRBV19	CASSLQGNPSGANVLTF
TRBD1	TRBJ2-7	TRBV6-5	CASSRTGDYEQYF
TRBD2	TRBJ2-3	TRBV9	CASSVGGGGADTQYF
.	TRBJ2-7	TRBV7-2	CASSPRAGGHYEQYF